This T cell receptor beta chain came from a study of beta chain features in type 1 diabetes. Turning to the study itself: Examined across all samples were over 85 million sorted cells. Regarding the study as a whole: At VDJ recombination sites, type 1 diabetes patients had fewer insertions and more deleted nucleotides.

This CDR3 is 14 amino acids long. The V and J ends lost 8 bases and 5 bases, in that order; junction bases with no gene match: 5. Per germline, CDR1 SEHNR and CDR2 FQNEAQ (reference sequence). In regard to this clone: No antigen is known for it.

cDNA synthesis used the whole RNA isolate, giving expressed TCRB sequences. Data came from immunoSEQ multiplex PCR; TCRdb stores just in-frame clones and leaves some out. The data contain 900,000 or so clones, 17% of them seen just once; the ten biggest clones take up about 0.02%. A sort by CD45RO/CCR7/CD25/CD127/CD95/CD27 yielded CD4+ naive, central memory, regulatory and stem cell-like memory cells. The sequence was collected from a woman aged 18-29 years in good health. The sequencing input was naive CD4+ T cells from blood. J is TRBJ2-3 and V is TRBV7-9; 12 bases map to TRBD2. Here the CDR3 DNA reads TGTGCCAGCCGGACTAGCGGGACCAGAGATACGCAGTATTTT. It encodes CASRTSGTRDTQYF.